The entry that follows covers one TCR beta chain sequence. Original analysis: The assay estimated nucleated cells by amplifying reference gene primers. Sequencing used immunoSEQ multiplex PCR; TCRdb keeps in-frame clones, though not all of them. The V and J calls and clone size were taken over from that table, and D and trimming were inferred from the DNA. The data show roughly 60,000 clones, 80% to 95% seen once. This sample is drawn from a study of blood T cell repertoires in COVID-19. Study background: Researchers got acute and convalescent COVID-19 samples from the United States, Italy and Spain. PBMCs, B-cell-depleted T cells, or T cells were the source of the cDNA or gDNA that made up the material.

The specimen was peripheral blood. The sequence derives from a man over 45 with active COVID-19.

The CDR3 DNA is TGTGCCAGCAGTCCCGGACAGGGTAGACACGAGCAGTACTTC. This codes for CASSPGQGRHEQYF. V is TRBV6-5 and J is TRBJ2-7; 8 nucleotides align to TRBD1. The CDR3 is made up of 14 amino acids. CDR1 MNHEY and CDR2 SVGAGI come from the germline V gene. V gave up 5 bases and J gave up 5 bases; unmatched junction bases: 8.